What follows are 5 T cell receptor beta chains derived from one specimen sequenced in a study of shared clonotypes between healthy human individuals (TCRdb year 2020). Libraries were prepared through the immunoSEQ multiplex PCR assay. Entries here come from immuneACCESS through TCRdb and include only in-frame sequences with V and J called. Some clones fail to appear in such tables; in the studies checked, an unresolved V gene covers under half of the shortfall, and the cause of the remainder is unknown. In this sample the table shows hundreds of thousands of clones, around 87% of which occur a single time. Of the sample, 16% is held by the ten largest clones. Sequenced sample: memory CD8+ T cells sorted from blood. Per the publication, the cell subset or site label means: CD45RO+ cells pooled with CCR7-negative TemRA cells. The receptors shown here come from a man aged 18 to 30 in good health.

A remark on this clone: The identical CDR3 is also encoded by other nucleotide sequences in the sample. This chain joins TRBV4-1 and TRBJ2-2, with 8 bases that match TRBD1. Germline V gene sequence: CDR1 MGHRA, CDR2 YSYEKL. V lost 3 bases and J lost 6; bases outside the gene matches: 3. The length of the CDR3 is 14 residues. The CDR3: CASSQEQGAGELFF. The CDR3 coding sequence is TGCGCCAGCAGCCAGGAACAGGGGGCCGGGGAGCTGTTTTTT.

There are a few counts of this clone. CDR3 residues: CASSLGTGGYGANVLTF. CDR3 DNA sequence: TGTGCCAGCAGCCTCGGGACAGGGGGCTATGGGGCCAACGTCCTGACTTTC. The chain uses TRBV5-6 and TRBJ2-6, with 12 bases identical to TRBD1. The germline gives CDR1 SGHDT, CDR2 YYEEEE. With V trimmed by 4 bases and J by 3 bases, 5 bases remained unmatched. This CDR3 is 17 amino acids long. The whole variable domain, filled in from reference TRBV5-6 and TRBJ2-6, reads DAGVTQSPTHLIKTRGQQVTLRCSPKSGHDTVSWYQQALGQGPQFIFQYYEEEERQRGNFPDRFSGHQFPNYSSELNVNALLLGDSALYLCASSLGTGGYGANVLTFGAGSRLTVL.

The rearrangement joins TRBV18 to TRBJ2-2; D is undetermined. The germline V gene encodes CDR1 KGHSH and CDR2 LQKENI. The CDR3 totals 15 residues. With 0 bases removed from V and 0 bases from J, the gap between germline ends came to 5 bases. As DNA, the CDR3 is TGTGCCAGCTCACCACCGGGCTCGAACACCGGGGAGCTGTTTTTT. As protein: CASSPPGSNTGELFF.

The V call is TRBV4-1, the J call TRBJ2-7; D possibly corresponds to TRBD2 (5 bases). The CDR3 length is 14 residues. The V end lost 4 bases, the J end lost 3 bases, and 13 bases lay between the germline ends. From germline, CDR1 is MGHRA and CDR2 YSYEKL. This CDR3 reads CASSPRGGDYEQYF. The DNA for the CDR3 is TGCGCCAGCAGCCCTCGGGGTGGGGACTACGAGCAGTACTTC.

This chain links TRBV6-5 with TRBJ2-3, with 8 bases identical to TRBD2. V dropped 3 bases and J dropped 1; count of bases not matched to a gene: 3. Germline CDR1 MNHEY, CDR2 SVGAGI. The CDR3 is made up of 15 amino acids. DNA of the CDR3: TGTGCCAGCAGTTATTCGACTAGCGGCACAGATACGCAGTATTTT. It codes for CASSYSTSGTDTQYF.